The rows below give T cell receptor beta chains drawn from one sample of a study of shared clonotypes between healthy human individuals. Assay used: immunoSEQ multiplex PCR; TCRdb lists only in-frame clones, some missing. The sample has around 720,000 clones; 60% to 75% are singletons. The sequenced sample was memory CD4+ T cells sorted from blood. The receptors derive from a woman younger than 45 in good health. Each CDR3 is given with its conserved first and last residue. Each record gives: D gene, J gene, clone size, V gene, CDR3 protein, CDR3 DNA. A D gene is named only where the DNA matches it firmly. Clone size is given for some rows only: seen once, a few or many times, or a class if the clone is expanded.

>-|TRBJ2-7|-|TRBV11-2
CASSLEGREQYF
TGTGCCAGCAGCTTAGAGGGCAGAGAGCAGTACTTC
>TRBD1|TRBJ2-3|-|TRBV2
CASSTGGLSDTQYF
TGTGCCAGCAGCACAGGGGGGTTGTCAGATACGCAGTATTTT
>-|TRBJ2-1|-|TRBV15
CATSRDLADNEQFF
TGTGCCACCAGCAGAGATTTGGCAGACAATGAGCAGTTCTTC
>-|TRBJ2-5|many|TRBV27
CASSSRTSRETQYF
TGTGCCAGCAGCTCGCGCACATCGAGGGAGACCCAGTACTTC
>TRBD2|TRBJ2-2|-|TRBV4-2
CASSQGSAGGFTGELFF
TGTGCCAGCAGCCAAGGTTCGGCGGGAGGGTTCACCGGGGAGCTGTTTTTT
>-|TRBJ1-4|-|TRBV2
CASSDRAGNEKLFF
TGTGCCAGCAGTGACAGGGCGGGTAATGAAAAACTGTTTTTT
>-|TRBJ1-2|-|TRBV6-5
CASTEQGYGYTF
TGTGCCAGCACCGAACAGGGTTATGGCTACACCTTC
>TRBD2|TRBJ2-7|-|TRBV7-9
CASSVSGALDSYEQYF
TGTGCCAGCAGCGTTAGCGGGGCGTTAGATTCCTACGAGCAGTACTTC
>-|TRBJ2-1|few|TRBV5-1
CASSLDRHNEQFF
TGCGCCAGCAGCTTGGATCGGCACAATGAGCAGTTCTTC
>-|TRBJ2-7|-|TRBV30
CAWSFIQGRGEQYF
TGTGCCTGGAGTTTTATTCAAGGCCGTGGAGAGCAGTACTTC
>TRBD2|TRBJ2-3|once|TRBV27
CASSLSGSYSTDTQYF
TGTGCCAGCAGTTTAAGCGGGAGCTATAGCACAGATACGCAGTATTTT
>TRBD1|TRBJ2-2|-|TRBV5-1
CASSRGQEGGELFF
TGCGCCAGCAGCCGGGGACAGGAGGGCGGGGAGCTGTTTTTT
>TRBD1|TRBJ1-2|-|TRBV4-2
CASSQGSGGLYGYTF
TGTGCCAGCAGCCAAGGGTCAGGGGGCCTCTATGGCTACACCTTC
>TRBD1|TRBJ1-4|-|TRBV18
CASSPNRDSNEKLFF
TGTGCCAGCTCACCGAACCGGGACAGTAACGAAAAACTGTTTTTT
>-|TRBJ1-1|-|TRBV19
CASSMIPRTEAFF
TGTGCCAGTAGTATGATCCCGAGGACTGAAGCTTTCTTT
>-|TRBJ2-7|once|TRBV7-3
CASSFTGAHEQYF
TGTGCCAGCAGTTTCACCGGGGCCCACGAGCAGTACTTC
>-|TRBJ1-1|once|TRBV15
CATSRGGANTEAFF
TGTGCCACCAGCAGAGGGGGAGCGAACACTGAAGCTTTCTTT
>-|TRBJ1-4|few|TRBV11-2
CASSRRLREGEKLFF
TGTGCCAGCAGCCGTCGACTCAGGGAGGGTGAAAAACTGTTTTTT
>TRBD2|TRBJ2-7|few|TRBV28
CASSSPYERGPGEQYF
TGTGCCAGCAGTTCGCCCTATGAGCGGGGACCGGGCGAGCAGTACTTC
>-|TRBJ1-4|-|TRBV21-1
CASIYEKLFF
TGTGCCAGCATTTATGAAAAACTGTTTTTT
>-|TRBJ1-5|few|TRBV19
CASSIGLDQPQHF
TGTGCCAGTAGTATTGGGCTGGATCAGCCCCAGCATTTT
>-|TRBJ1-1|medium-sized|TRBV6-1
CASSEGQESTEAFF
TGTGCCAGCAGTGAAGGTCAGGAGTCCACTGAAGCTTTCTTT